The present T cell receptor beta chain was sequenced within a study of cytomegalovirus exposure and HLA in healthy donors. Researchers ran the PCR with 60 Vbeta and 13 Jbeta primers. Here immunoSEQ multiplex PCR was the method, and the copy in TCRdb shows in-frame clones only, minus some. The data include tens of thousands of clones; the top ten clones carry under 10%. Material for sequencing was PBMCs. The sequence derives from a man aged 45-65 years in good health and CMV-seropositive.

CDR3 amino acids: CSVEGGQGDSYEQYF. In DNA, the CDR3 is TGCAGCGTTGAAGGAGGACAGGGTGACTCCTACGAGCAGTACTTC. This sequence joins TRBV29-1 and TRBJ2-7; the match to TRBD1 covers 8 bases. This CDR3 comprises 15 residues. The trim removed 1 base at V and 0 bases at J, leaving 5 bases unmatched. Per the germline V gene, CDR1 is SQVTM and CDR2 is ANQGSEA.